This is a list of T cell receptor beta chains from one sample in a study of OX40 agonist ivuxolimab in advanced cancers. Some clones are missing from TCRdb's copy, which holds only in-frame ones; the method was immunoSEQ multiplex PCR. The data contain about 79,000 clones, roughly four fifths of them singletons. Sample: CD4+ or CD8+ T cells sorted from blood, taken in a trial of the OX40 agonist ivuxolimab. The source of these receptors is an adult with an advanced solid tumor such as melanoma, head and neck, liver or kidney cancer. The CDR3 runs from the conserved cysteine through the conserved F or W. The D gene is left open where the match is weak. Expanded clones are given a class, and other clones once, few, many or no size at all.

NA	NA	TRBV19	TRBJ2-3	CASSISGTADTQYF
NA	NA	TRBV11-1	TRBJ2-7	CASSVQGVEQYF
TRBD1	NA	TRBV9	TRBJ1-1	CASSHRGAPGLNTEAFF
NA	NA	TRBV10-2	TRBJ1-1	CASSDSGQTEHIEAFF
NA	few	TRBV5-3	TRBJ2-1	CARSFSGNLYNEQFF
NA	NA	TRBV5-6	TRBJ1-3	CASGGDGAGRSGNTIYF
TRBD1	NA	TRBV7-2	TRBJ2-3	CASSLFSTGVSTDTQYF
NA	NA	TRBV5-1	TRBJ2-5	CASSLGAQGLETQYF
NA	NA	TRBV10-3	TRBJ1-2	CATLDTGPHGYTF
NA	NA	TRBV5-1	TRBJ1-5	CASSLAGRENQPQHF
NA	once	TRBV7-8	TRBJ2-1	CASSLRAASKGWNEQFF
NA	NA	TRBV6-1	TRBJ1-6	CAAAGQPDNSPLHF
NA	few	TRBV7-9	TRBJ2-7	CASSFGAGMNEQYF
NA	NA	TRBV18	TRBJ2-7	CASSPPSGAYEQYF
NA	NA	TRBV11-1	TRBJ1-4	CASSLGSGEKLFF
NA	NA	TRBV29-1	TRBJ1-1	CSVERQLDTEAFF
NA	once	TRBV4-3	TRBJ1-6	CASSQDVQWGAPLHF
NA	NA	TRBV5-4	TRBJ2-7	CASGRQAGQSYEQYF
TRBD1	NA	TRBV5-1	TRBJ1-1	CASSSGQGGTEAFF
NA	few	TRBV2	TRBJ2-1	CASKASEGFYNEQFF